This passage covers 24 T cell receptor beta chains from one sample sequenced in a study of T cells after posttransplantation cyclophosphamide. Assay used: immunoSEQ multiplex PCR; TCRdb lists only in-frame clones, some missing. Of about 4,500 clones in the sample, about 57% were seen once. Material for sequencing was memory CD8+ T cells sorted from blood. These receptors were obtained from a woman aged 55-70 years in good health, CMV-negative, and a related stem cell transplant donor.

The chain joins TRBV29-1 to TRBJ1-1; D is uncertain. Germline assignment: CDR1 SQVTM and CDR2 ANQGSEA. The CDR3 has 11 amino acids. CDR3 residues: CIGSLNTEAFF. CDR3 coding DNA: TGCATAGGGAGTCTGAACACTGAAGCTTTCTTT.

Within the sample, this clone is hyperexpanded. J is TRBJ1-5 and V is TRBV15, with a weak D call TRBD1 (5 bases). Trimming removed 5 bases at V and 0 bases at J, with 8 bases between. The CDR3 contains 14 residues. Looked up from germline, CDR1 is LNHNV and CDR2 is YYDKDF (reference sequence). The CDR3 region is CATSWDFSNQPQHF. CDR3 DNA: TGTGCCACCAGCTGGGACTTTAGCAATCAGCCCCAGCATTTT.

This clone was observed a few times. V usage is TRBV5-1 and J usage is TRBJ1-2, with D possibly matching TRBD1 (5 bases). CDR1 SGHRS and CDR2 YFSETQ come from the germline V gene. The CDR3 has 12 amino acids. Trimming pared 7 bases from V and 4 bases from J, leaving 11 bases between. The CDR3 sequence is CASGGTSYGYTF. The DNA for the CDR3 is TGCGCCAGCGGAGGGACCTCCTATGGCTACACCTTC.

This clone was picked up one time. This rearrangement joins TRBV7-2 to TRBJ2-1; a weak D match, TRBD2 (6 bases). CDR3 length equals 14 residues. CDR1 SGHTA and CDR2 FQGNSA come from the germline V gene. V was pared by 1 base and J by 7 bases, with 11 bases between. The CDR3 is CASSLEGTWNEQFF. For the CDR3, the DNA is TGTGCCAGCAGCTTAGAAGGGACTTGGAATGAGCAGTTCTTC.

This chain joins TRBV18 and TRBJ2-7; TRBD2 might be the D (5 bases). Per germline, CDR1 KGHSH and CDR2 LQKENI. Deletions cut 7 bases from V and 1 base from J, with 8 bases between. The CDR3 sequence is 12 residues long. Written as DNA, the CDR3 is TGTGCCAGCTACCAGCGGTCCTACGAGCAGTACTTC. It yields the protein CASYQRSYEQYF.

This chain joins TRBV15 and TRBJ2-1; D not certain. V dropped 0 bases and J dropped 3 bases, with 12 bases sitting between them. Germline-derived CDR1 and CDR2 are LNHNV and YYDKDF (reference sequence). The CDR3 has 16 residues. Here the CDR3 DNA reads TGTGCCACCAGCAGAGACAGCGTCCCGCTCTACAATGAGCAGTTCTTC. It translates to CATSRDSVPLYNEQFF.

The chain joins TRBV4-3 to TRBJ1-3; the D is unclear. V lost 1 base and J 9 bases, leaving 10 bases between the germline ends. Germline V gene data show CDR1 as LGHNA and CDR2 as YSLEER. The CDR3 spans 13 residues. CDR3 residues: CASSQVIGSTIYF. CDR3 DNA sequence: TGCGCCAGCAGCCAAGTAATTGGTAGCACCATATATTTT.

The chain combines TRBV7-9 with TRBJ1-3; D call uncertain. V lost 5 bases and J 0 bases, leaving 8 bases between the germline ends. This CDR3 comprises 14 residues. Germline CDR1 reads SEHNR; CDR2 reads FQNEAQ (reference sequence). The CDR3 coding sequence is TGTGCCAGCAGCCCCCGAGGCTCTGGAAACACCATATATTTT. Protein product: CASSPRGSGNTIYF.

Within the sample, this clone is medium-sized. The chain employs TRBV27 and TRBJ2-5; 10 nucleotides line up with TRBD2. Germline CDR1 is MNHEY and CDR2 is SMNVEV (reference sequence). The CDR3 loop spans 15 amino acids. With V trimmed by 6 bases and J by 5 bases, 9 bases remained unmatched. The chain's CDR3 is CASRRLAGNAETQYF. The CDR3 nucleotides are TGTGCCAGCAGACGACTAGCGGGCAACGCGGAGACCCAGTACTTC.

The V call is TRBV6-6, the J call TRBJ2-7; 9 bases line up with TRBD2. J gave up 3 bases and V 6 bases, and 9 bases lay outside the gene matches. This CDR3 comprises 15 residues. From germline, CDR1 is MNHNY and CDR2 SVGAGI (reference sequence). Here the CDR3 reads CASRAPASGVYEQYF. The CDR3 bases are TGTGCCAGCAGAGCCCCTGCTAGCGGGGTCTACGAGCAGTACTTC.

J is TRBJ2-5 and V is TRBV27; possible D gene TRBD2, 6 bases. Germline loops: CDR1 MNHEY, CDR2 SMNVEV (reference sequence). The CDR3 covers 13 residues. With 3 bases removed from V and 4 bases from J, the gap between germline ends came to 9 bases. The CDR3 DNA sequence: TGTGCCAGCAGTTTCGCGGGGCCAGAGACCCAGTACTTC. Amino acids: CASSFAGPETQYF.

This clone was counted a single time. CDR3 DNA: TGTGCCAGCAGCTTAGTTGGGGGGGGCACAGATACGCAGTATTTT. This translates into CASSLVGGGTDTQYF. The J gene is TRBJ2-3, the V gene TRBV7-8; 7 bases are a match to TRBD2. The junction had 2 bases not matched to a gene; V was cut back by 1 base and J by 1 base. This CDR3 has 15 amino acids. CDR1 and CDR2 (germline): SGHVS, FQNEAQ.

This chain links TRBV6-4 with TRBJ1-1; no reliable D call. CDR1 MRHNA and CDR2 SNTAGT come from the germline V gene. The length of the CDR3 is 13 residues. The V gene lost 5 bases and the J gene lost 1 base, with 8 bases spanning the gap. The CDR3 loop reads CASSPSGNTEAFF. The CDR3 DNA follows: TGTGCCAGCAGTCCTTCGGGGAACACTGAAGCTTTCTTT.

The chain combines TRBV9 with TRBJ2-4, with 11 bases fitting TRBD1. The CDR3 has 15 amino acids. Germline-derived CDR1 and CDR2 are SGDLS and YYNGEE. After removal of 3 bases from V and 9 bases from J, the junction contained 8 bases not matched to a gene. CDR3 in DNA: TGTGCCAGCAGCGAGGGACAGGGGGTTCAGGGCATTCAGTACTTC. It encodes CASSEGQGVQGIQYF.

CDR3 sequence reads: CASSVGTANTGELFF. The CDR3 bases are TGTGCCAGCAGTGTAGGGACAGCGAACACCGGGGAGCTGTTTTTT. This chain joins TRBV6-1 and TRBJ2-2; 7 positions agree with TRBD1. Germline-derived CDR1 and CDR2 are MNHNS and SASEGT. J gave up 0 bases and V 4 bases, and 2 bases lay outside the gene matches. CDR3 length: 15 amino acids.

This clone turned up a few times. The chain combines TRBV5-5 with TRBJ2-1; 9 bases are a match to TRBD2. Germline V gives CDR1 SGHKS, CDR2 YYEKEE (reference sequence). This CDR3 region has 16 residues. Trimming took 4 bases from V and 9 from J; bases not matched to a gene: 14. The CDR3 sequence: CASSQDGAGGLGEQFF. The DNA of the CDR3 is TGTGCCAGCAGCCAAGACGGCGCGGGAGGGCTGGGTGAGCAGTTCTTC.

The gene calls are TRBV29-1 and TRBJ1-2; D may be TRBD1 (6 bases). The CDR3 length is 12 residues. From germline, CDR1 is SQVTM and CDR2 ANQGSEA. V was pared by 7 bases and J by 1 base, with 10 bases between. CDR3 bases: TGCAGCGGCTACAGGGTTAACTATGGCTACACCTTC. Protein sequence: CSGYRVNYGYTF.

The chain recombines TRBV19 with TRBJ2-3; 8 nucleotides line up with TRBD2. J was trimmed by 2 bases and V by 2 bases; bases with no gene match: 9. Germline V gene lookup returns CDR1 LNHDA and CDR2 SQIVND (reference sequence). The CDR3 covers 17 residues. The CDR3 region is CASSINQAGEATDTQYF. CDR3 DNA sequence: TGTGCCAGTAGTATAAACCAAGCGGGGGAGGCCACAGATACGCAGTATTTT. The entire variable domain, with the rest obtained from reference TRBV19 and TRBJ2-3, is as follows: DGGITQSPKYLFRKEGQNVTLSCEQNLNHDAMYWYRQDPGQGLRLIYYSQIVNDFQKGDIAEGYSVSREKKESFPLTVTSAQKNPTAFYLCASSINQAGEATDTQYFGPGTRLTVL.

The V and J genes are TRBV27 and TRBJ2-1; 8 bases align to TRBD2. This CDR3 spans 15 amino acids. The junction had 8 bases not matched to a gene; V was cut back by 5 bases and J by 5 bases. Per germline, CDR1 MNHEY and CDR2 SMNVEV (reference sequence). CDR3 DNA: TGTGCCAGCAGTGCCCCCCAGCGGGAGAACAATGAGCAGTTCTTC. It yields the protein CASSAPQRENNEQFF.

The V and J genes are TRBV6-1 and TRBJ2-5; no clear D. V was clipped by 6 bases and J by 5 bases, with 7 bases between them. Per germline, CDR1 MNHNS and CDR2 SASEGT. CDR3 size: 11 residues. The CDR3 loop is CASRLSETQYF. CDR3 nucleotides: TGTGCCAGCAGACTGTCGGAGACCCAGTACTTC.

V gene TRBV19 combines with J gene TRBJ2-1; 8 positions agree with TRBD1. The CDR3 has 12 amino acids. V was clipped by 5 bases and J by 15 bases; unmatched bases: 9. The V gene's germline CDR1 is LNHDA and CDR2 SQIVND (reference sequence). The CDR3 loop reads CASSPRTGWSFF. CDR3 bases: TGTGCCAGTAGTCCAAGGACAGGGTGGTCGTTCTTC.

The rearrangement joins TRBV11-2 to TRBJ2-1, with D perhaps matching TRBD2 (5 bases). The CDR3 covers 15 residues. CDR1 is SGHAT, CDR2 FQNNGV, per germline. Deletions cut 0 bases from V and 8 bases from J, with 14 bases between. The CDR3 loop reads CASSLDWASNHEQFF. DNA of the CDR3: TGTGCCAGCAGCTTAGATTGGGCTAGCAACCATGAGCAGTTCTTC.

The count of this clone is one. This chain joins TRBV13 and TRBJ2-5, with D unresolved. V gave up 2 bases and J gave up 4 bases, with 11 bases separating them. Germline CDR1 reads PRHDT; CDR2 reads FYEKMQ (reference sequence). The CDR3 consists of 14 residues. The CDR3 protein is CASSLSQESETQYF. The CDR3 DNA reads as TGTGCCAGCAGCTTAAGTCAGGAATCAGAGACCCAGTACTTC.

The chain combines TRBV7-9 with TRBJ2-7; a weak D match, TRBD2 (6 bases). The CDR3 has 16 amino acids. Germline CDR1 and CDR2: SEHNR and FQNEAQ (reference sequence). V was trimmed by 0 bases and J by 5 bases, leaving 17 bases between them. The CDR3, as DNA: TGTGCCAGCAGCTTAGCCCCTCCCGCGGAGGGCCACGAGCAGTACTTC. As protein: CASSLAPPAEGHEQYF. The variable domain in full, with the rest retrieved from reference TRBV7-9 and TRBJ2-7, is DTGVSQNPRHKITKRGQNVTFRCDPISEHNRLYWYRQTLGQGPEFLTYFQNEAQLEKSRLLSDRFSAERPKGSFSTLEIQRTEQGDSAMYLCASSLAPPAEGHEQYFGPGTRLTVT.